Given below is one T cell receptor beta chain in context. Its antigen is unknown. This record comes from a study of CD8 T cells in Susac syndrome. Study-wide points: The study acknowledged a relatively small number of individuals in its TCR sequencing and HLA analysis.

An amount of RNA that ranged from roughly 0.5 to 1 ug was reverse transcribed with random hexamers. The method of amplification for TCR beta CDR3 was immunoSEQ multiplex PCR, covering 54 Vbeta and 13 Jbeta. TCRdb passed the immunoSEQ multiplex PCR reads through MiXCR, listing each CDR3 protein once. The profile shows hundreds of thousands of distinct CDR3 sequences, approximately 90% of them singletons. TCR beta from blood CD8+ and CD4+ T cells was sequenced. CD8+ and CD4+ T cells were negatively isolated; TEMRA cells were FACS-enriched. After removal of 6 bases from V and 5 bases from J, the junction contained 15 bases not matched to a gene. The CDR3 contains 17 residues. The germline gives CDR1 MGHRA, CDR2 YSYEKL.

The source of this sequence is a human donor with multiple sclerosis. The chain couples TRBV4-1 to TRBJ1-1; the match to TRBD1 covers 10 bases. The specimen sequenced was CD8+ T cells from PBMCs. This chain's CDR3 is CASRTMTGGVGRTEAFF. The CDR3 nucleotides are TGCGCCAGCAGAACCATGACAGGGGGCGTAGGACGGACTGAAGCTTTCTTT.